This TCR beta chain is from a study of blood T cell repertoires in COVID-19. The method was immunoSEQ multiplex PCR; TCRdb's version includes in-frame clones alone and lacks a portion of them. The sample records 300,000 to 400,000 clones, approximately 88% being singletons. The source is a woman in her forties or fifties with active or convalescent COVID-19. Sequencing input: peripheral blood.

Here the CDR3 DNA reads TGTGCCAGCAGTTTACTGAGCGGGGGGCTGAATGAGCAGTTCTTC. This translates into CASSLLSGGLNEQFF. The chain uses TRBV27 and TRBJ2-1, with TRBD2 identical over 9 bases. V was clipped by 2 bases and J by 7 bases; unmatched bases: 6. Germline lookup yields CDR1 MNHEY and CDR2 SMNVEV (reference sequence). There are 15 residues in the CDR3.